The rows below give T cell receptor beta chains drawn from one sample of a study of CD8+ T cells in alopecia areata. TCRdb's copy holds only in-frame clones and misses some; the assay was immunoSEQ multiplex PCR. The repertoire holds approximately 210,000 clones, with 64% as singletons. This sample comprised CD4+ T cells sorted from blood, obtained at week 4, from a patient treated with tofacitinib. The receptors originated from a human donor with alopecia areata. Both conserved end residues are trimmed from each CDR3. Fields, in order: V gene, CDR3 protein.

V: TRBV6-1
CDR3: ASADGAQPQH

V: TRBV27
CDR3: ASSLSGGGARNEQF

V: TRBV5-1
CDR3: ASSAGTANTEAF

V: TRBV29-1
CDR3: SAELNTEAF

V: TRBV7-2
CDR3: ASSPNGNEQF

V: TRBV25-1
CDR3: ASSLLMNTEAF

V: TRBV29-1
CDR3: SFRSGGQETQY

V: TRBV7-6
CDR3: ASSLEGWQETQY

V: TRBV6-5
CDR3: ASTKQGGNSPLH

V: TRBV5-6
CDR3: AGSLDRGNYGYT